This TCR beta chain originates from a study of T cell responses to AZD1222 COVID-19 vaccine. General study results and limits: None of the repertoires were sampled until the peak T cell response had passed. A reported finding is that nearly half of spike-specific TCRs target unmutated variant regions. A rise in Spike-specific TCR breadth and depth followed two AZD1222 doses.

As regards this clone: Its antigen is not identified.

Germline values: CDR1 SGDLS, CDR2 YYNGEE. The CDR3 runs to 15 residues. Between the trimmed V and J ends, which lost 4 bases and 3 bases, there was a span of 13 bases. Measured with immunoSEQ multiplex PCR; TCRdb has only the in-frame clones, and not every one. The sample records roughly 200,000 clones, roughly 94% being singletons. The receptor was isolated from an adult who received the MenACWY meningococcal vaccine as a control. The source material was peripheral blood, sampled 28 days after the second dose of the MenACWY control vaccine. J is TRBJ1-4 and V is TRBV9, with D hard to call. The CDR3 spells CASSQNPAPNEKLFF. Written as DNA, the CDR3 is TGTGCCAGCAGCCAAAACCCAGCCCCTAATGAAAAACTGTTTTTT.